Following are 30 T cell receptor beta chains from one sample sequenced in a study of identical twins. TCRdb re-derived calls from the 5' RACE reads in MiXCR, one entry per CDR3 protein. Of about 520,000 distinct CDR3 sequences in the sample, about 20% are singletons; the top ten hold around 1%. These records were also assigned to another study, of T cells expressing NK-cell markers.

The sequenced sample consisted of CD4+ T cells sorted from blood. These receptor sequences come from a woman aged 18-29 years in good health.

This clonotype was detected only a few times. The genes are TRBV7-9 and TRBJ1-6, with D perhaps matching TRBD1 (6 bases). V was pared by 3 bases and J by 10 bases, with 13 bases between. Germline values: CDR1 SEHNR, CDR2 FQNEAQ (reference sequence). The length of the CDR3 is 14 residues. This chain's CDR3 is CASSLDSRFSPLHF. The DNA for the CDR3 is TGTGCCAGCAGCTTGGACAGCCGGTTCTCACCCCTCCACTTT.

This clonotype was seen more than once but under ten times. The chain links TRBV29-1 to TRBJ2-2, with D perhaps assigned TRBD1 or TRBD2 (5 bases each). Germline V gives CDR1 SQVTM, CDR2 ANQGSEA. V lost 3 bases and J 2 bases, leaving 7 bases between the germline ends. This CDR3 region has 13 residues. CDR3 sequence (DNA): TGCAGCGTTGACCGGGACAACACCGGGGAGCTGTTTTTT. This gives the protein CSVDRDNTGELFF.

J is TRBJ2-3 and V is TRBV11-1; 9 nucleotides agree with TRBD2. Per germline, CDR1 SGHAT and CDR2 FQDESV (reference sequence). The ends lost 5 bases at V and 2 bases at J; junction bases unmatched: 14. The CDR3 totals 18 residues. The CDR3 DNA reads as TGTGCCAGCAGCCTTGTAAGGGTAGCGGGAGACCTCACAGATACGCAGTATTTT. Its protein is CASSLVRVAGDLTDTQYF.

This clonotype showed up just a few times. The V gene is TRBV5-1, the J gene TRBJ2-1; 7 bases are a match to TRBD2. Per germline, CDR1 SGHRS and CDR2 YFSETQ. The CDR3 contains 13 residues. The J segment lost 10 bases and the V segment lost 0 bases, leaving 4 bases of the junction unmatched. CDR3 in amino acids: CASSLGGSSEQFF. As DNA, the CDR3 is TGCGCCAGCAGCTTGGGCGGGAGCAGCGAGCAGTTCTTC. The variable domain in full, completed from reference TRBV5-1 and TRBJ2-1, reads KAGVTQTPRYLIKTRGQQVTLSCSPISGHRSVSWYQQTPGQGLQFLFEYFSETQRNKGNFPGRFSGRQFSNSRSEMNVSTLELGDSALYLCASSLGGSSEQFFGPGTRLTVL.

The chain employs TRBV11-2 and TRBJ2-6, with a weak D call TRBD1 (5 bases). V shed 4 bases and J shed 4 bases, with 11 bases lying between them. The CDR3 loop spans 15 amino acids. CDR1 and CDR2 from the germline V gene are SGHAT and FQNNGV. The CDR3 bases are TGTGCCAGCAGCTCGACGAGACAGGGGGCCAACGTCCTGACTTTC. Translated: CASSSTRQGANVLTF.

The chain uses TRBV23-1 and TRBJ2-7; possibly TRBD1 for D (6 bases). TRBV23-1 is designated an ORF whose function remains uncertain. The CDR3 extends over 15 amino acids. The V end was cut by 2 bases, the J end by 7 bases, with 18 bases between. CDR3 in DNA: TGCGCCAGCAGTCAACTCTCCGGACAGACGGAGGAGCAGTACTTC. This sequence encodes CASSQLSGQTEEQYF.

This chain joins TRBV3-1 and TRBJ2-7, with a weak D call TRBD2 (6 bases). There are 12 residues in the CDR3. Germline values: CDR1 LGHDT, CDR2 YNNKEL (reference sequence). Trimming removed 2 bases at V and 9 bases at J, with 11 bases between. The CDR3 bases are TGTGCCAGCAGCCAACTCCAGGGAGGGCAGTACTTC. This codes for CASSQLQGGQYF.

This clonotype was seen a handful of times. This chain uses TRBV12-3 or TRBV12-4 with TRBJ1-5; no firm D call. Trimming shortened V by 2 bases and J by 7 bases, and 12 bases separated the two germline ends. The CDR3 is made up of 14 amino acids. CDR3 protein: CASSLQTGAQPQHF. The CDR3 nucleotides read TGTGCCAGCAGTTTACAAACGGGAGCCCAGCCCCAGCATTTT.

CDR3 nucleotide sequence: TGTGCCAGCAGCTTAACCTGGACAGGTGCATCTGGGGCCAACGTCCTGACTTTC. Protein: CASSLTWTGASGANVLTF. This chain connects TRBV7-8 to TRBJ2-6, with 7 bases that match TRBD1. The CDR3 is 18 amino acids. V dropped 2 bases and J dropped 1; count of bases not matched to a gene: 8. Germline V gene lookup returns CDR1 SGHVS and CDR2 FQNEAQ.

Only a few counts were recorded for this clonotype. The gene calls are TRBV5-1 and TRBJ1-1, with 10 bases that match TRBD1. J lost 4 bases, V lost 6 bases, and 3 bases had no gene match. CDR3 length: 13 residues. Germline CDR1 SGHRS, CDR2 YFSETQ. DNA for the CDR3: TGCGCCAGCATGGGACAGGGGACCACTGAAGCTTTCTTT. Translation: CASMGQGTTEAFF. Using reference TRBV5-1 and TRBJ1-1 for the parts outside the CDR3, the full variable domain is KAGVTQTPRYLIKTRGQQVTLSCSPISGHRSVSWYQQTPGQGLQFLFEYFSETQRNKGNFPGRFSGRQFSNSRSEMNVSTLELGDSALYLCASMGQGTTEAFFGQGTRLTVV.

This clonotype has only a few counts. The V gene is TRBV27, the J gene TRBJ2-5, with 8 bases matching TRBD1. After removal of 6 bases from V and 4 bases from J, the junction contained 7 bases not matched to a gene. The CDR3 is 14 residues long. CDR1 MNHEY and CDR2 SMNVEV come from the germline V gene (reference sequence). The CDR3 is CASSKGQVGETQYF. In DNA form, the CDR3 reads TGTGCCAGCAGCAAGGGACAGGTGGGAGAGACCCAGTACTTC.

The table lists this clonotype with many counts. The chain recombines TRBV20-1 with TRBJ2-1, with a tentative D call TRBD1 (6 bases). Germline CDR1 reads DFQATT; CDR2 reads SNEGSKA (reference sequence). This CDR3 is built from 13 residues. The germline V and J ends were trimmed by 0 bases and 16 bases, with 19 bases remaining between them. CDR3 nucleotides: TGCAGTGCTAGAGAAAGGACCGGTCAGGGGCGTTTCTTC. It translates to CSARERTGQGRFF.

In this sample, this clonotype turned up a few times. The chain combines TRBV20-1 with TRBJ1-6, with D uncertain. The CDR3 is 15 amino acids. The germline V gene encodes CDR1 DFQATT and CDR2 SNEGSKA (reference sequence). V lost 1 base and J lost 12, with 19 bases in between. CDR3 protein: CSARASQWVGGPLHF. As DNA, the CDR3 is TGCAGTGCTAGAGCGTCACAGTGGGTGGGCGGACCCCTCCACTTT.

In this sample, this clonotype turned up a few times. The gene calls are TRBV5-1 and TRBJ2-1; 11 bases are shared with TRBD2. This CDR3 has 16 amino acids. Germline V lookup: CDR1 SGHRS, CDR2 YFSETQ. Germline trimming cut 3 bases from V and 4 bases from J; bases unmatched to any gene: 6. CDR3 loop: CASSYSGGAPYNEQFF. The CDR3 nucleotides read TGCGCCAGCAGCTATAGCGGGGGGGCCCCATACAATGAGCAGTTCTTC.

The chain combines TRBV3-1 with TRBJ2-1; 8 bases fit TRBD2. Germline assignment: CDR1 LGHDT and CDR2 YNNKEL (reference sequence). The CDR3 length is 13 residues. The junction had 10 bases not matched to a gene; V was cut back by 2 bases and J by 16 bases. The DNA for the CDR3 is TGTGCCAGCAGCCAAACTTCGGCGGGGGGTGGATTCTTC. Its translation: CASSQTSAGGGFF.

CDR3 in amino acids: CASTRTSGAYEQYF. CDR3 nucleotide sequence: TGCGCCAGCACCCGGACTAGCGGGGCCTACGAGCAGTACTTC. The chain couples TRBV10-2 to TRBJ2-7, with 12 bases lining up with TRBD2. This CDR3 region has 14 residues. J lost 2 bases, V lost 7 bases, and 3 bases had no gene match. CDR1 and CDR2 (germline): WSHSY, SAAADI.

The chain has TRBV9 and TRBJ2-7; 9 bases line up with TRBD1. Germline V gene data show CDR1 as SGDLS and CDR2 as YYNGEE. The length of the CDR3 is 14 residues. J was trimmed by 6 bases and V by 3 bases; bases with no gene match: 7. The CDR3 region has the DNA TGTGCCAGCAGCGCCGGGACAGGGTCTTTCGAGCAGTACTTC. Its translation: CASSAGTGSFEQYF.

This clonotype was observed a handful of times. The chain links TRBV27 to TRBJ2-7, with D possibly matching TRBD2 (6 bases). Germline V gives CDR1 MNHEY, CDR2 SMNVEV (reference sequence). V was shortened by 6 bases and J by 5 bases, with 11 bases between the two germline ends. The CDR3 totals 12 residues. Here the CDR3 reads CASRARLDEQYF. DNA of the CDR3: TGTGCCAGCAGGGCCCGACTAGACGAGCAGTACTTC.

This rearrangement joins TRBV20-1 to TRBJ2-1, with D perhaps matching TRBD1 (5 bases). The length of the CDR3 is 11 residues. In germline, CDR1 is DFQATT, CDR2 SNEGSKA (reference sequence). V lost 8 bases and J 8 bases, leaving 13 bases between the germline ends. The CDR3 loop reads CSKGIADEQFF. The CDR3 nucleotides read TGCAGTAAGGGGATCGCGGATGAGCAGTTCTTC.

This clonotype showed up just a few times. J is TRBJ2-7 and V is TRBV10-3; 7 bases align to TRBD2. The CDR3 extends over 12 amino acids. Germline values: CDR1 ENHRY, CDR2 SYGVKD. V trimming: 6 bases; J trimming: 2 bases; junction bases outside the gene matches: 1. The CDR3 loop reads CAIRRETYEQYF. The DNA for the CDR3 is TGTGCCATCAGGCGGGAGACCTACGAGCAGTACTTC.

The J gene is TRBJ2-3, the V gene TRBV5-4; D gene unclear. Looked up from germline, CDR1 is SGHNT and CDR2 is YYREEE (reference sequence). Trimming shortened V by 1 base and J by 5 bases, and 11 bases separated the two germline ends. The CDR3 consists of 14 residues. CDR3 sequence: CASSLRVAGDTQYF. CDR3 DNA sequence: TGTGCCAGCAGCTTGAGGGTAGCAGGAGATACGCAGTATTTT.

The chain carries TRBV20-1 and TRBJ2-5; no clear D gene. Germline V gene sequence: CDR1 DFQATT, CDR2 SNEGSKA (reference sequence). The V end lost 5 bases, the J end lost 1 base, and 14 bases lay between the germline ends. CDR3 size: 14 residues. CDR3 in DNA: TGCAGTGCTGGCCACGGCCCCCCCCAAGAGACCCAGTACTTC. Protein product: CSAGHGPPQETQYF.

This clonotype occurred many times. The genes are TRBV5-1 and TRBJ2-1; a weak D match, TRBD2 (7 bases). V shed 1 base and J shed 7 bases, with 15 bases lying between them. The germline V gene encodes CDR1 SGHRS and CDR2 YFSETQ. There are 15 residues in the CDR3. DNA of the CDR3: TGCGCCAGCAGCTTGAGGTTGGGGGGGCAGAATGAGCAGTTCTTC. It yields the protein CASSLRLGGQNEQFF.

This clonotype was found a few times. This chain joins TRBV6-2 or TRBV6-3 and TRBJ2-7, with D uncertain. The CDR3 has 14 residues. Germline loops: CDR1 MNHEY, CDR2 SVGEGT. V lost 6 bases, J lost 0 bases, and 12 bases lay in between. CDR3: CASSTVWNSYEQYF. The CDR3 DNA follows: TGTGCCAGCAGCACGGTATGGAACTCCTACGAGCAGTACTTC.

V and J are TRBV29-1 and TRBJ1-1; 10 bases agree with TRBD1. This CDR3 contains 12 residues. Germline V gene data show CDR1 as SQVTM and CDR2 as ANQGSEA. V lost 7 bases to trimming and J lost 7 bases; unmatched junction nucleotides: 6. The CDR3 region has the DNA TGCAGCGCCCGGGACAGGGGATTTGAAGCTTTCTTT. This gives the protein CSARDRGFEAFF.

This clonotype turned up a few times. J is TRBJ1-1 and V is TRBV5-1; D ambiguous. This CDR3 region has 13 residues. CDR1 and CDR2 from the germline V gene are SGHRS and YFSETQ. V was cut by 2 bases and J by 4 bases, with 9 bases left in between. The chain's CDR3 is CASSFTEGTEAFF. CDR3 DNA: TGCGCCAGCAGCTTCACCGAGGGCACTGAAGCTTTCTTT.

This chain links TRBV5-6 with TRBJ2-5; D ambiguous. Germline V gives CDR1 SGHDT, CDR2 YYEEEE. The CDR3 has 12 residues. Between the trimmed V and J ends, which lost 0 bases and 7 bases, there was a span of 7 bases. This chain's CDR3 is CASSLALATQYF. Here the CDR3 DNA reads TGTGCCAGCAGCTTGGCTTTGGCGACCCAGTACTTC. Full variable domain (missing parts from reference TRBV5-6 and TRBJ2-5): DAGVTQSPTHLIKTRGQQVTLRCSPKSGHDTVSWYQQALGQGPQFIFQYYEEEERQRGNFPDRFSGHQFPNYSSELNVNALLLGDSALYLCASSLALATQYFGPGTRLLVL.

The chain recombines TRBV2 with TRBJ2-1, with 9 bases that match TRBD1. J gave up 3 bases and V 0 bases, and 9 bases lay outside the gene matches. There are 18 residues in the CDR3. Looked up from germline, CDR1 is SNHLY and CDR2 is FYNNEI. CDR3 nucleotides: TGTGCCAGCAGTGAAGCCCGGGAAGCGGGACAGGGCTACAATGAGCAGTTCTTC. Protein product: CASSEAREAGQGYNEQFF.

The rearrangement uses TRBV5-8 and TRBJ2-1; possibly TRBD2 for D (6 bases). The CDR3 runs 17 residues. In germline, CDR1 is SGHTS, CDR2 YDEGEE. Trimming shortened V by 0 bases and J by 5 bases, and 18 bases separated the two germline ends. The DNA of the CDR3 is TGTGCCAGCAGCTTGGCCAGGCTAGCGCTAGGTGACAATGAGCAGTTCTTC. Translation: CASSLARLALGDNEQFF.

The chain is built from TRBV5-1 and TRBJ2-7, with a possible D match to TRBD1 (6 bases). Per germline, CDR1 SGHRS and CDR2 YFSETQ. Trimming took 2 bases from V and 0 from J, leaving 12 bases between them. The CDR3 contains 15 residues. Here the CDR3 DNA reads TGCGCCAGCAGCTTCACCGGGACAAACTCCTACGAGCAGTACTTC. Amino acids: CASSFTGTNSYEQYF. The variable domain in full, with the rest retrieved from reference TRBV5-1 and TRBJ2-7, is KAGVTQTPRYLIKTRGQQVTLSCSPISGHRSVSWYQQTPGQGLQFLFEYFSETQRNKGNFPGRFSGRQFSNSRSEMNVSTLELGDSALYLCASSFTGTNSYEQYFGPGTRLTVT.